This is a list of T cell receptor beta chains from one sample in a study of blood T cell repertoires in COVID-19. Profiled with immunoSEQ multiplex PCR; TCRdb holds only in-frame clones, not every one. The sample yields tens of thousands of clones, 75% to 90% seen once. The sequenced material came from peripheral blood. The origin of the receptors is a woman aged 65 to 85 with active COVID-19. CDR3s include the opening cysteine and the closing phenylalanine or tryptophan. The order of the fields is J gene, clone size, V gene, D gene, CDR3 DNA, CDR3 protein. D genes are given only for firm matches. Rows may omit the clone size; those that give it use once, few, many or a size class.

j_call: TRBJ2-5; clone_size: once; v_call: TRBV7-9; d_call: TRBD1; cdr3_nt: TGTGCCAGCAGCTCCACACAGGGGGCGGAAAAGTTGTGGGAGACCCAGTACTTC; cdr3_aa: CASSSTQGAEKLWETQYF
j_call: TRBJ2-7; clone_size: few; v_call: TRBV5-1; d_call: TRBD2; cdr3_nt: TGCGCCAGCAGCGTGGGGACTAGCGGGAGTATCTACGAGCAGTACTTC; cdr3_aa: CASSVGTSGSIYEQYF
j_call: TRBJ1-1; clone_size: NA; v_call: TRBV6-5; d_call: TRBD1; cdr3_nt: TGTGCCAGCAGTTACACAGGGGGCACTGAAGCTTTCTTT; cdr3_aa: CASSYTGGTEAFF
j_call: TRBJ1-5; clone_size: NA; v_call: TRBV30; d_call: TRBD1; cdr3_nt: TGTGCCTGGAGTGTAGGGACAGGGGGCTTTCCCCAGCATTTT; cdr3_aa: CAWSVGTGGFPQHF
j_call: TRBJ2-7; clone_size: NA; v_call: TRBV3-1/TRBV3-2; d_call: NA; cdr3_nt: TGTGCCAGCAGCCAACAGGGGCAAACCTACGAGCAGTACTTC; cdr3_aa: CASSQQGQTYEQYF
j_call: TRBJ1-5; clone_size: NA; v_call: TRBV19; d_call: TRBD1; cdr3_nt: TGTGCCAGTAGTGCGGGACAGGGGGGCGAACAGCCCCAGCATTTT; cdr3_aa: CASSAGQGGEQPQHF
j_call: TRBJ1-5; clone_size: NA; v_call: TRBV7-2; d_call: TRBD1; cdr3_nt: TGTGCCAGCAGCTATAGAGTAGGGGGCGAGCCCCAGCATTTT; cdr3_aa: CASSYRVGGEPQHF
j_call: TRBJ2-1; clone_size: NA; v_call: TRBV10-3; d_call: TRBD2; cdr3_nt: TGTGCCATCAGTGATTTAGCGGGAGAGGCCAATGAGCAGTTCTTC; cdr3_aa: CAISDLAGEANEQFF
j_call: TRBJ1-6; clone_size: few; v_call: TRBV11-1; d_call: NA; cdr3_nt: TGTGCCAGCAGCTTAGATGGTAGGGGTTCACCCCTCCACTTT; cdr3_aa: CASSLDGRGSPLHF
j_call: TRBJ2-2; clone_size: NA; v_call: TRBV18; d_call: TRBD2; cdr3_nt: TGTGCCAGCTCACCTGAACTCCGGGGGGCCGGGGAGCTGTTTTTT; cdr3_aa: CASSPELRGAGELFF
j_call: TRBJ1-1; clone_size: NA; v_call: TRBV11-2; d_call: NA; cdr3_nt: TGTGCCAGCAGGGCGGGGACCCCGGGCACTGAAGCTTTCTTT; cdr3_aa: CASRAGTPGTEAFF
j_call: TRBJ1-1; clone_size: NA; v_call: TRBV28; d_call: NA; cdr3_nt: TGTGCCAGCAGTCTACGCGGCGGTGGGAACACTGAAGCTTTCTTT; cdr3_aa: CASSLRGGGNTEAFF
j_call: TRBJ1-2; clone_size: NA; v_call: TRBV27; d_call: NA; cdr3_nt: TGTGCCAGCAGTTTATCGGGGGGGGTCGGGGATGGCTACACCTTC; cdr3_aa: CASSLSGGVGDGYTF
j_call: TRBJ2-3; clone_size: NA; v_call: TRBV6-1; d_call: NA; cdr3_nt: TGTGCCAGCAGTGAAGCCGGACAGGGTTTAGCGGGAGATACGCAGTATTTT; cdr3_aa: CASSEAGQGLAGDTQYF
j_call: TRBJ2-3; clone_size: NA; v_call: TRBV11-2; d_call: TRBD2; cdr3_nt: TGTGCCAGCAGCTTAGGCCCCACGGGAGGGGGAACAGATACGCAGTATTTT; cdr3_aa: CASSLGPTGGGTDTQYF
j_call: TRBJ2-4; clone_size: NA; v_call: TRBV3-1/TRBV3-2; d_call: NA; cdr3_nt: TGTGCCAGCAGTCCCCGCGGGGTGGCGGGGTACAAAAACATTCAGTACTTC; cdr3_aa: CASSPRGVAGYKNIQYF
j_call: TRBJ2-2; clone_size: NA; v_call: TRBV10-1; d_call: NA; cdr3_nt: TGCGCCAGCCAAGCGGGACAACTAACCGGGGAGCTGTTTTTT; cdr3_aa: CASQAGQLTGELFF
j_call: TRBJ2-1; clone_size: once; v_call: TRBV5-4; d_call: TRBD2; cdr3_nt: TGTGCCAGCAGCTTGGGCGGGAGGACAATCAACAATGAGCAGTTCTTC; cdr3_aa: CASSLGGRTINNEQFF
j_call: TRBJ2-5; clone_size: NA; v_call: TRBV7-2; d_call: TRBD2; cdr3_nt: TGTGCCAGCAGCTTAGCGCACGTAGCGGGAGGCTCCCAAGAGACCCAGTACTTC; cdr3_aa: CASSLAHVAGGSQETQYF
j_call: TRBJ1-4; clone_size: NA; v_call: TRBV5-4; d_call: NA; cdr3_nt: TGTGCCAGCAGCTTGGGGGGCTCAGTTGAAAAACTGTTTTTT; cdr3_aa: CASSLGGSVEKLFF
j_call: TRBJ1-5; clone_size: NA; v_call: TRBV28; d_call: NA; cdr3_nt: TGTGCCACCCAACCCGGGGTTAGCAATCAGCCCCAGCATTTT; cdr3_aa: CATQPGVSNQPQHF
j_call: TRBJ1-1; clone_size: NA; v_call: TRBV30; d_call: TRBD1; cdr3_nt: TGTGCCTGGAGGGCAGGGGGCAGGAACACTGAAGCTTTCTTT; cdr3_aa: CAWRAGGRNTEAFF
j_call: TRBJ1-5; clone_size: NA; v_call: TRBV4-1; d_call: NA; cdr3_nt: TGCGCCAGCAGCCAGGGACACAGTAATAGCAATCAGCCCCAGCATTTT; cdr3_aa: CASSQGHSNSNQPQHF
j_call: TRBJ1-2; clone_size: NA; v_call: TRBV18; d_call: NA; cdr3_nt: TGTGCCAGCTCACCACGACGGGAAGGCTATGGCTACACCTTC; cdr3_aa: CASSPRREGYGYTF
j_call: TRBJ2-6; clone_size: NA; v_call: TRBV5-3; d_call: TRBD1; cdr3_nt: TGTGCCAGAAGCGATTTCCGGGACAGGGCCGTATCTGGGGCCAACGTCCTGACTTTC; cdr3_aa: CARSDFRDRAVSGANVLTF
j_call: TRBJ1-5; clone_size: NA; v_call: TRBV11-2; d_call: TRBD1; cdr3_nt: TGTGCCAGCAGCGAGCAGGGGGCCAGTCAGCCCCAGCATTTT; cdr3_aa: CASSEQGASQPQHF
j_call: TRBJ2-4; clone_size: NA; v_call: TRBV19; d_call: NA; cdr3_nt: TGTGCCACCACCGGTGGAGCCAAAAACATTCAGTACTTC; cdr3_aa: CATTGGAKNIQYF
j_call: TRBJ2-7; clone_size: NA; v_call: TRBV3-1/TRBV3-2; d_call: TRBD2; cdr3_nt: TGTGCCAGCAGCCAAGTTCTAGCGGGAGCCTACGAGCAGTACTTC; cdr3_aa: CASSQVLAGAYEQYF
j_call: TRBJ2-7; clone_size: once; v_call: TRBV9; d_call: TRBD1; cdr3_nt: TGTGCCAGCAGCGTTGCCTCAGGGGGCCTTACAGATGCTGGGCAGTACTTC; cdr3_aa: CASSVASGGLTDAGQYF
j_call: TRBJ2-3; clone_size: NA; v_call: TRBV18; d_call: NA; cdr3_nt: TGTGCCAGCTCACCAGGGCCGGATACGCAGTATTTT; cdr3_aa: CASSPGPDTQYF
j_call: TRBJ2-1; clone_size: NA; v_call: TRBV3-1/TRBV3-2; d_call: TRBD1; cdr3_nt: TGTGCCAGCAGCCAAGCGGACAGGGTCAATGAGCAGTTCTTC; cdr3_aa: CASSQADRVNEQFF
j_call: TRBJ2-7; clone_size: once; v_call: TRBV11-2; d_call: NA; cdr3_nt: TGTGCCAGCAGCTTAGGGGACTTAGGTCCCTACGAGCAGTACTTC; cdr3_aa: CASSLGDLGPYEQYF
j_call: TRBJ2-2; clone_size: NA; v_call: TRBV19; d_call: TRBD2; cdr3_nt: TGTGCCAGTAGTTCCACTAGCGGGAGGTCAGCCGGGGAGCTGTTTTTT; cdr3_aa: CASSSTSGRSAGELFF
j_call: TRBJ2-3; clone_size: NA; v_call: TRBV7-3; d_call: NA; cdr3_nt: TGTGCCAGCAGCTTAATGTCTGGAGGGCCTGGTACGCAGTATTTT; cdr3_aa: CASSLMSGGPGTQYF
j_call: TRBJ2-5; clone_size: NA; v_call: TRBV6-5; d_call: NA; cdr3_nt: TGTGCCAGCAGTTACTCCACAGGGACGTTGCAAGAGACCCAGTACTTC; cdr3_aa: CASSYSTGTLQETQYF
j_call: TRBJ2-3; clone_size: NA; v_call: TRBV28; d_call: TRBD2; cdr3_nt: TGTGCCAGCAGTTGGGGACTAGCGGGCTCGGCAGATACGCAGTATTTT; cdr3_aa: CASSWGLAGSADTQYF
j_call: TRBJ1-4; clone_size: NA; v_call: TRBV21-1; d_call: NA; cdr3_nt: TGTGCCACTTCGGGTGCCACTAATGAAAAACTGTTTTTT; cdr3_aa: CATSGATNEKLFF
j_call: TRBJ1-1; clone_size: NA; v_call: TRBV29-1; d_call: TRBD1; cdr3_nt: TGCAGCGTTGAAGGGCGACAGGGTCTCACTGAAGCTTTCTTT; cdr3_aa: CSVEGRQGLTEAFF
j_call: TRBJ2-5; clone_size: NA; v_call: TRBV3-1/TRBV3-2; d_call: TRBD2; cdr3_nt: TGTGCCAGCAGCCAACCCGTTAGCGGGAGGTTTGAGACCCAGTACTTC; cdr3_aa: CASSQPVSGRFETQYF
j_call: TRBJ1-2; clone_size: NA; v_call: TRBV4-1; d_call: NA; cdr3_nt: TGCGCCAGCAGCCCTGCCGGGGCAGGGGTCTATGGCTACACCTTC; cdr3_aa: CASSPAGAGVYGYTF
j_call: TRBJ1-2; clone_size: NA; v_call: TRBV27; d_call: TRBD1; cdr3_nt: TGTGCCAGCAGTGGGACAGGGATTGGCTACACCTTC; cdr3_aa: CASSGTGIGYTF
j_call: TRBJ1-2; clone_size: NA; v_call: TRBV21-1; d_call: NA; cdr3_nt: TGTGCCAGCAGCAACTCTCCGGAAGAAGGAGTTAGGTATGGCTACACCTTC; cdr3_aa: CASSNSPEEGVRYGYTF
j_call: TRBJ2-7; clone_size: NA; v_call: TRBV5-6; d_call: TRBD1; cdr3_nt: TGTGCCAGCAGCCGTGGACAGGTTTTTAGCTCCTACGAGCAGTACTTC; cdr3_aa: CASSRGQVFSSYEQYF
j_call: TRBJ2-1; clone_size: NA; v_call: TRBV19; d_call: TRBD2; cdr3_nt: TGTGCCAGTAGGGGTCTAGCGGGAGCCAACTACAATGAGCAGTTCTTC; cdr3_aa: CASRGLAGANYNEQFF
j_call: TRBJ2-1; clone_size: NA; v_call: TRBV24-1; d_call: NA; cdr3_nt: TGTGCCACCAGTGATTTTAGAGGCTGGGAGCAGTTCTTC; cdr3_aa: CATSDFRGWEQFF
j_call: TRBJ2-5; clone_size: NA; v_call: TRBV7-2; d_call: NA; cdr3_nt: TGTGCCAGCAGCCCGATTGGACTGGGTCAAGAGACCCAGTACTTC; cdr3_aa: CASSPIGLGQETQYF
j_call: TRBJ1-1; clone_size: NA; v_call: TRBV18; d_call: NA; cdr3_nt: TGTGCCAGCTCACCACCATCCCCCCGGGTTTCGACTGAAGCTTTCTTT; cdr3_aa: CASSPPSPRVSTEAFF
j_call: TRBJ1-1; clone_size: NA; v_call: TRBV19; d_call: TRBD1; cdr3_nt: TGTGCCAGTAGTGGAGGGACAGGGCGGAACACTGAAGCTTTCTTT; cdr3_aa: CASSGGTGRNTEAFF
j_call: TRBJ1-1; clone_size: NA; v_call: TRBV5-1; d_call: TRBD1; cdr3_nt: TGCGCCAGCAGCTTGGATACCAGGGGGCTTGGAGCTTTCTTT; cdr3_aa: CASSLDTRGLGAFF
j_call: TRBJ1-2; clone_size: NA; v_call: TRBV28; d_call: NA; cdr3_nt: TGTGCCAGCAGTTCCCAGGTTTACTATGGCTACACCTTC; cdr3_aa: CASSSQVYYGYTF
j_call: TRBJ2-2; clone_size: NA; v_call: TRBV7-8; d_call: TRBD2; cdr3_nt: TGTGCCAGCACACTCCCAGTGAGGAGCGGGGCCACCGGGGAGCTGTTTTTT; cdr3_aa: CASTLPVRSGATGELFF
j_call: TRBJ2-2; clone_size: NA; v_call: TRBV7-9; d_call: TRBD1; cdr3_nt: TGTGCCAGCAGGGAAGTGGACAGGGGGGGTCCCTACGGGGAGCTGTTTTTT; cdr3_aa: CASREVDRGGPYGELFF
j_call: TRBJ1-1; clone_size: once; v_call: TRBV6-5; d_call: TRBD1; cdr3_nt: TGTGCCAGCAGGCCCGACAGGGGGCGCTTTCTTGAAGCTTTCTTT; cdr3_aa: CASRPDRGRFLEAFF
j_call: TRBJ2-7; clone_size: few; v_call: TRBV5-1; d_call: TRBD1; cdr3_nt: TGCGCCAGCGACTTCCCGGGACAGGAGACCTACGAGCAGTACTTC; cdr3_aa: CASDFPGQETYEQYF
j_call: TRBJ2-1; clone_size: NA; v_call: TRBV10-2; d_call: TRBD1; cdr3_nt: TGCGCCAGCAGTGACCTTACAGGGGGATCCTACAATGAGCAGTTCTTC; cdr3_aa: CASSDLTGGSYNEQFF
j_call: TRBJ2-1; clone_size: NA; v_call: TRBV6-2/TRBV6-3; d_call: NA; cdr3_nt: TGTGCCAGCAGTTATTGGGGGACTGGGGATTACAATGAGCAGTTCTTC; cdr3_aa: CASSYWGTGDYNEQFF
j_call: TRBJ1-1; clone_size: NA; v_call: TRBV21-1; d_call: NA; cdr3_nt: TGTGCCAGCAGCAATCGAGAGGGAGGGGGGGACACTGAAGCTTTCTTT; cdr3_aa: CASSNREGGGDTEAFF
j_call: TRBJ1-1; clone_size: few; v_call: TRBV6-1; d_call: TRBD1; cdr3_nt: TGTGCCAGCAGTGAACCCCATCCGGGACAGGGGGTAACTGAAGCTTTCTTT; cdr3_aa: CASSEPHPGQGVTEAFF
j_call: TRBJ2-7; clone_size: few; v_call: TRBV29-1; d_call: TRBD1; cdr3_nt: TGCAGCGTTGAAGTGGGGACAGACTCCTACGAGCAGTACTTC; cdr3_aa: CSVEVGTDSYEQYF